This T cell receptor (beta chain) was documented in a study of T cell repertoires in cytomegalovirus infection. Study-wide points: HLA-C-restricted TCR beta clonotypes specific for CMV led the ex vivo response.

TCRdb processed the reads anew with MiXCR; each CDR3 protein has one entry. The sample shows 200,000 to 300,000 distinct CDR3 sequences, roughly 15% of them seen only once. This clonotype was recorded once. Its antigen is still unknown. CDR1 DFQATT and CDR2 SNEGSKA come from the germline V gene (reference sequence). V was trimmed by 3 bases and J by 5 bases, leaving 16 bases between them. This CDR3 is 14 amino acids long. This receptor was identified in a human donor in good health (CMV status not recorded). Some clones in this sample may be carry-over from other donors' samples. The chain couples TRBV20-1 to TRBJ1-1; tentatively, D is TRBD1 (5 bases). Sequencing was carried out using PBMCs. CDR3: CSARDGGRGTEAFF. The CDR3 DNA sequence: TGCAGTGCTAGGGACGGGGGGAGGGGAACTGAAGCTTTCTTT.